A single sample gave rise to the 31 T cell receptor beta chains below, sequenced in a study of CD8 T cells in ankylosing spondylitis. Antigens for these TCRs are unknown. Via MiXCR, TCRdb re-called the 5' RACE reads, giving one row per CDR3 protein. The sample includes 250,000 to 350,000 distinct CDR3 sequences, 6.5% to 10% seen only once; the top ten take less than 15%. Study-level points and caveats: Seemingly distinctive of ankylosing spondylitis blood was a TCR beta motif formed by eight highly homologous variants.

The sequencing sample was made of blood, either unsorted or a sorted T cell fraction (not recorded which). The receptors were sampled from a male donor with ankylosing spondylitis.

This clonotype has only a few counts. The J gene is TRBJ2-1, the V gene TRBV7-9, with 13 bases fitting TRBD2. Germline V gives CDR1 SEHNR, CDR2 FQNEAQ (reference sequence). J was trimmed by 4 bases and V by 6 bases; bases with no gene match: 6. This CDR3 spans 16 amino acids. CDR3 sequence (DNA): TGTGCCAGCAGAGACGGACTAGCGGGAGTTTACAATGAGCAGTTCTTC. This translates into CASRDGLAGVYNEQFF.

This clonotype was found many times. The rearrangement joins TRBV4-1 to TRBJ2-2; the match to TRBD2 covers 7 bases. The CDR3 length is 17 residues. Germline trimming cut 3 bases from V and 7 bases from J; bases unmatched to any gene: 14. In germline, CDR1 is MGHRA, CDR2 YSYEKL. The CDR3: CASSHPHGGRAGGELFF. The CDR3 nucleotides read TGCGCCAGCAGCCACCCTCATGGGGGGAGGGCCGGCGGGGAGCTGTTTTTT.

The chain employs TRBV6-1 and TRBJ1-5, with D maybe TRBD1 (5 bases). The CDR3 is made up of 15 amino acids. The ends were cut back, 5 bases at V and 0 bases at J, with 11 bases in the middle. Germline V gives CDR1 MNHNS, CDR2 SASEGT. The CDR3 here is CASSPTVISNQPQHF. The DNA for the CDR3 is TGTGCCAGCAGTCCGACAGTTATTAGCAATCAGCCCCAGCATTTT.

A few counts support this clonotype. Since a much larger clone is just one base distant, this may be a read error. This rearrangement joins TRBV7-9 to TRBJ1-1; tentative D call: TRBD1 (5 bases). This CDR3 is 12 amino acids long. Germline CDR1 and CDR2: SEHNR and FQNEAQ (reference sequence). The germline V and J ends were trimmed by 4 bases and 4 bases, with 7 bases remaining between them. CDR3 in DNA: TGTGCCAGCAGCTCGCAGGGCACTGAAGCTTTCTTT. Encoded protein: CASSSQGTEAFF.

This clonotype was seen many times. J is TRBJ2-1 and V is TRBV28; D ambiguous. Germline V gene lookup returns CDR1 MDHEN and CDR2 SYDVKM. This CDR3 is 10 amino acids long. With 7 bases removed from V and 6 bases from J, the gap between germline ends came to 4 bases. The CDR3 bases are TGTGCCAGCAAGGGCAATGAGCAGTTCTTC. This translates into CASKGNEQFF. Combining the CDR3 with reference TRBV28 and TRBJ2-1 gives the whole variable domain DVKVTQSSRYLVKRTGEKVFLECVQDMDHENMFWYRQDPGLGLRLIYFSYDVKMKEKGDIPEGYSVSREKKERFSLILESASTNQTSMYLCASKGNEQFFGPGTRLTVL.

This clonotype occurred a few times. The chain carries TRBV18 and TRBJ2-3; 7 nucleotides agree with TRBD2. From germline, CDR1 is KGHSH and CDR2 LQKENI. This CDR3 contains 15 residues. V lost 3 bases and J lost 4; bases outside the gene matches: 7. CDR3 coding DNA: TGTGCCAGCTCACCCGGACTAGAGCGCCCAGATACGCAGTATTTT. This encodes CASSPGLERPDTQYF.

This clonotype has a count of ten or more. The chain joins TRBV10-3 to TRBJ1-1, with TRBD1 matching over 7 bases. Germline loops: CDR1 ENHRY, CDR2 SYGVKD. The length of the CDR3 is 14 residues. The ends lost 6 bases at V and 6 bases at J; junction bases unmatched: 10. The CDR3 DNA follows: TGTGCCATCAGCGAGGGGGCGATGGGTCCTGAAGCTTTCTTT. Translated, it gives CAISEGAMGPEAFF.

CDR3 residues: CATHPGEETQYF. CDR3 in DNA: TGTGCCACTCATCCCGGGGAAGAGACCCAGTACTTC. The chain is built from TRBV24-1 and TRBJ2-5; D might be TRBD2 (5 bases). The germline V gene has CDR1 KGHDR and CDR2 SFDVKD. V was trimmed by 10 bases and J by 3 bases, leaving 11 bases between them. CDR3 size: 12 residues.

The V gene is TRBV7-2, the J gene TRBJ1-2; D is possibly TRBD1 (5 bases). This CDR3 comprises 12 residues. CDR1 is SGHTA, CDR2 FQGNSA, per germline. The V end lost 0 bases, the J end lost 7 bases, and 6 bases lay between the germline ends. Written as DNA, the CDR3 is TGTGCCAGCAGCTTAGCCAGGGTTGGCTACACCTTC. Translating it yields CASSLARVGYTF.

This clonotype showed up many times. The chain recombines TRBV4-2 with TRBJ1-3; D gene uncertain. CDR1 and CDR2 from the germline V gene are LGHNA and YNFKEQ. V was pared by 0 bases and J by 3 bases, with 6 bases between. The CDR3 has 14 amino acids. CDR3 loop: CASSQDPGGNTIYF. The CDR3 nucleotides read TGTGCCAGCAGCCAAGACCCTGGTGGAAACACCATATATTTT.

This chain connects TRBV12-3 or TRBV12-4 to TRBJ2-5; no clear D. The CDR3 is 11 residues long. Deletions cut 10 bases from V and 2 bases from J, with 8 bases between. CDR3 DNA sequence: TGTGCCATCCAGGATCAAGAGACCCAGTACTTC. Translation: CAIQDQETQYF.

This clonotype was recorded a few times. J is TRBJ1-6 and V is TRBV5-1; D gene unclear. The CDR3 has 15 residues. CDR1 SGHRS and CDR2 YFSETQ come from the germline V gene. Trimming took off 4 bases at V and 9 bases at J, with 17 bases between the two ends. The CDR3 reads CASSPDQTGRSPLHF. The CDR3 DNA sequence: TGCGCCAGCAGCCCCGATCAGACCGGGCGTTCACCCCTCCACTTT.

This sequence joins TRBV5-1 and TRBJ1-1; D is possibly TRBD1 (5 bases). V was cut by 0 bases and J by 6 bases, with 15 bases left in between. This CDR3 contains 15 residues. The germline V gene has CDR1 SGHRS and CDR2 YFSETQ. The CDR3 region is CASSLGGAGIAEAFF. CDR3 sequence (DNA): TGCGCCAGCAGCTTGGGAGGGGCGGGGATCGCTGAAGCTTTCTTT.

The DNA for the CDR3 is TGCGCCAGCAGCCAAGGGGCTAGCGGGAAAAACACCGGGGAGCTGTTTTTT. Translation: CASSQGASGKNTGELFF. The chain couples TRBV4-1 to TRBJ2-2, with 9 bases identical to TRBD2. Losses at the gene ends were 1 base for V and 2 bases for J; bases not matched to a gene: 5. Per the germline V gene, CDR1 is MGHRA and CDR2 is YSYEKL. This CDR3 spans 17 amino acids.

This clonotype was counted at least ten times. The chain joins TRBV12-3 or TRBV12-4 to TRBJ1-5; D not certain. The V end lost 1 base, the J end lost 5 bases, and 9 bases lay between the germline ends. The CDR3 has 14 residues. CDR3 nucleotide sequence: TGTGCCAGCAGTTTAGTGTCCGGGGATCAGCCCCAGCATTTT. This encodes CASSLVSGDQPQHF.

This clonotype was counted ten times or more. The chain uses TRBV20-1 and TRBJ2-1; TRBD2 aligns across 11 bases. J lost 1 base, V lost 6 bases, and 5 bases had no gene match. The CDR3 length is 15 residues. Germline V gives CDR1 DFQATT, CDR2 SNEGSKA (reference sequence). CDR3 loop: CSAPLAGGSYNEQFF. The CDR3 DNA follows: TGCAGTGCGCCCCTAGCGGGAGGTTCCTACAATGAGCAGTTCTTC.

V usage is TRBV7-2 and J usage is TRBJ2-1; 14 bases fit TRBD2. V lost 5 bases, J lost 8 bases, and 8 bases stayed unmatched. The CDR3 loop spans 16 amino acids. Germline V gene data show CDR1 as SGHTA and CDR2 as FQGNSA. CDR3 nucleotide sequence: TGTGCCAGCAGCAAAGAGGGGACTAGCGGGAGCTATGAGCAGTTCTTC. Translated, it gives CASSKEGTSGSYEQFF.

This clonotype was seen a few times. CDR3 protein: CASSPDSLRGNNEQFF. DNA for the CDR3: TGTGCCAGCAGTCCGGATAGCTTGCGGGGAAACAATGAGCAGTTCTTC. The J gene is TRBJ2-1, the V gene TRBV28; a weak D match, TRBD2 (6 bases). Trimming pared 5 bases from V and 5 bases from J, leaving 19 bases between. The CDR3 is 16 residues long. Germline V gives CDR1 MDHEN, CDR2 SYDVKM.

The chain couples TRBV7-9 to TRBJ2-1; 8 nucleotides match TRBD2. Germline V gives CDR1 SEHNR, CDR2 FQNEAQ (reference sequence). V gave up 2 bases and J gave up 9 bases; unmatched junction bases: 9. The CDR3 loop spans 15 amino acids. CDR3 in amino acids: CASSLHGVAGPEQFF. In DNA form, the CDR3 reads TGTGCCAGCAGCTTACACGGGGTAGCGGGGCCTGAGCAGTTCTTC.

This clonotype was seen only a few times. The V gene is TRBV29-1, the J gene TRBJ2-3; 10 bases are a match to TRBD2. Losses at the gene ends were 7 bases for V and 7 bases for J; bases not matched to a gene: 2. Germline V gene lookup returns CDR1 SQVTM and CDR2 ANQGSEA. This CDR3 region has 11 residues. This chain's CDR3 is CSGAGGNTQYF. The CDR3 region has the DNA TGCAGCGGAGCGGGAGGGAATACGCAGTATTTT.

J is TRBJ2-7 and V is TRBV9; D tentatively fits TRBD1 or TRBD2 (5 bases each). Germline V gene data show CDR1 as SGDLS and CDR2 as YYNGEE. Trimming pared 2 bases from V and 4 bases from J, leaving 13 bases between. This CDR3 has 14 residues. The CDR3 nucleotides read TGTGCCAGCAGCGTGACAGCGGATACGTACGAGCAGTACTTC. The encoded protein is CASSVTADTYEQYF.

In its sample, this clonotype was seen many times. The chain employs TRBV14 and TRBJ1-5; no firm D call. V shed 1 base and J shed 3 bases, with 4 bases lying between them. The CDR3 is 13 residues long. CDR1 SGHDN and CDR2 FVKESK come from the germline V gene. CDR3 nucleotides: TGTGCCAGCAGCCAAGGTCACAATCAGCCCCAGCATTTT. This sequence encodes CASSQGHNQPQHF.

This clonotype was seen at least ten times. The chain joins TRBV10-2 to TRBJ2-3, with 7 nucleotides matching TRBD2. J gave up 6 bases and V 0 bases, and 6 bases lay outside the gene matches. The CDR3 covers 15 residues. The V gene's germline CDR1 is WSHSY and CDR2 SAAADI. The CDR3 bases are TGCGCCAGCAGTGAGTCGGGGCGGGAGTATGATACGCAGTATTTT. This encodes CASSESGREYDTQYF.

This clonotype was observed many times. The chain uses TRBV5-1 and TRBJ2-3; TRBD2 matches 9 bases. V was clipped by 0 bases and J by 5 bases; unmatched bases: 7. From germline, CDR1 is SGHRS and CDR2 YFSETQ. CDR3 length: 16 amino acids. In DNA, the CDR3 is TGCGCCAGCAGCTTGGCTAGCGGGATATCAAAAGATACGCAGTATTTT. Residues: CASSLASGISKDTQYF. Full variable domain (rest looked up from reference TRBV5-1 and TRBJ2-3): KAGVTQTPRYLIKTRGQQVTLSCSPISGHRSVSWYQQTPGQGLQFLFEYFSETQRNKGNFPGRFSGRQFSNSRSEMNVSTLELGDSALYLCASSLASGISKDTQYFGPGTRLTVL.

This clonotype showed up many times. This chain joins TRBV20-1 and TRBJ2-1, with D possibly being TRBD2 (5 bases). The ends were cut back, 5 bases at V and 5 bases at J, with 28 bases in the middle. Germline CDR1 is DFQATT and CDR2 is SNEGSKA (reference sequence). This CDR3 comprises 18 residues. This CDR3 reads CSAGRTPTPTPLNNEQFF. As DNA, the CDR3 is TGCAGTGCTGGCAGGACTCCTACTCCTACTCCATTAAACAATGAGCAGTTCTTC.

V gene TRBV7-2 combines with J gene TRBJ1-1, with D possibly TRBD1 on 5 matching bases. The germline CDR1 and CDR2 sequences are SGHTA and FQGNSA. This CDR3 comprises 15 residues. Trimming pared 5 bases from V and 2 bases from J, leaving 15 bases between. Written as DNA, the CDR3 is TGTGCCAGCAGCCCCTGGGGGGACCCAAACACTGAAGCTTTCTTT. Translation: CASSPWGDPNTEAFF. Using reference TRBV7-2 and TRBJ1-1 for the parts outside the CDR3, the full variable domain is GAGVSQSPSNKVTEKGKDVELRCDPISGHTALYWYRQSLGQGLEFLIYFQGNSAPDKSGLPSDRFSAERTGGSVSTLTIQRTQQEDSAVYLCASSPWGDPNTEAFFGQGTRLTVV.

This clonotype was detected only a few times. The chain carries TRBV6-1 and TRBJ2-2; TRBD1 is a possible D gene (5 bases). CDR3 size: 14 residues. V shed 4 bases and J shed 4 bases, with 10 bases lying between them. Germline V gene data show CDR1 as MNHNS and CDR2 as SASEGT. The CDR3 DNA follows: TGTGCCAGCAGTGCTAGGGGTGGCACCGGGGAGCTGTTTTTT. As protein: CASSARGGTGELFF.

The chain is built from TRBV12-3 or TRBV12-4 and TRBJ2-3, with 8 bases identical to TRBD2. The CDR3 loop spans 12 amino acids. CDR3 loop: CASGLASDTQYF. The CDR3 DNA reads as TGTGCATCAGGACTAGCCTCAGATACGCAGTATTTT.

This clonotype was detected only a few times. The chain links TRBV4-2 to TRBJ2-3; D is undetermined. This CDR3 is built from 14 residues. V shed 3 bases and J shed 6 bases, with 13 bases lying between them. CDR1 is LGHNA and CDR2 is YNFKEQ in the germline V gene. The CDR3 DNA reads as TGTGCCAGCAGCCATCCCGGCCCCCCGGATACGCAGTATTTT. The encoded protein is CASSHPGPPDTQYF.

The chain couples TRBV29-1 to TRBJ2-7; TRBD1 agrees at 7 bases. Germline lookup yields CDR1 SQVTM and CDR2 ANQGSEA. The CDR3 has 12 amino acids. With V trimmed by 7 bases and J by 2 bases, 5 bases remained unmatched. In DNA form, the CDR3 reads TGCAGCGCTTGGACAGGAGCCTACGAGCAGTACTTC. It codes for CSAWTGAYEQYF.

This clonotype turned up a few times. The gene calls are TRBV9 and TRBJ2-7, with D uncertain. With 4 bases removed from V and 1 base from J, the gap between germline ends came to 12 bases. Germline V gene sequence: CDR1 SGDLS, CDR2 YYNGEE. The CDR3 covers 14 residues. The CDR3 bases are TGTGCCAGCAGCTCTGGGTTGCGGTCCTACGAGCAGTACTTC. Encoded protein: CASSSGLRSYEQYF.